This T cell receptor (beta chain) came from a study of identical twins. The authors used template switching to add a universal primer site and gave cDNA unique molecular identifiers. TCRdb passed the 5' RACE reads through MiXCR, listing each CDR3 protein once. The data contain about 730,000 distinct CDR3 sequences, 21% of them singletons. The J segment lost 8 bases and the V segment lost 7 bases, leaving 12 bases of the junction unmatched. CDR1 is SQVTM, CDR2 ANQGSEA, per germline. The CDR3 is made up of 13 amino acids. The same data also went into a second study, on T cells expressing NK-cell markers.

This sequence was found in a woman between 18 and 29 years old in good health. Source material: PBMCs. The V gene is TRBV29-1, the J gene TRBJ1-2; 8 nucleotides align to TRBD1. CDR3 region: CSATTTGVVGYTF. CDR3 bases: TGCAGCGCCACGACGACAGGGGTAGTGGGCTACACCTTC.